Following are 21 T cell receptor beta chains from one sample sequenced in a study of T cells after yellow fever vaccination. TCRdb analysed the 5' RACE reads with MiXCR anew, one entry per CDR3 protein. The table includes 500,000 to 650,000 distinct CDR3 sequences, roughly a sixth detected once. Sample: PBMCs, taken more than 4 days after the first yellow fever vaccination. The source is a man aged 18 to 30 who received the YFV17D yellow fever vaccine.

The chain carries TRBV6-5 and TRBJ2-7; D ambiguous. This CDR3 contains 16 residues. V dropped 0 bases and J dropped 4 bases, with 16 bases sitting between them. Germline CDR1 reads MNHEY; CDR2 reads SVGAGI. This CDR3 is CASSYSPQFTSYEQYF. The CDR3 bases are TGTGCCAGCAGTTACTCCCCCCAATTTACGTCGTACGAGCAGTACTTC.

This chain links TRBV5-4 with TRBJ2-2, with 7 nucleotides matching TRBD1. CDR1 is SGHNT and CDR2 is YYREEE in the germline V gene (reference sequence). J lost 5 bases, V lost 1 base, and 11 bases had no gene match. CDR3 size: 17 residues. This chain's CDR3 is CASSLSPGTVSTGELFF. As DNA, the CDR3 is TGTGCCAGCAGCTTGTCCCCAGGGACAGTGAGTACCGGGGAGCTGTTTTTT.

CDR3 loop: CASSIGLLNTGELFF. DNA for the CDR3: TGTGCCAGTAGTATTGGGCTGCTGAACACCGGGGAGCTGTTTTTT. The rearrangement joins TRBV19 to TRBJ2-2, with no clear D. Trimming removed 3 bases at V and 1 base at J, with 9 bases between. CDR3 length equals 15 residues. Per germline, CDR1 LNHDA and CDR2 SQIVND (reference sequence). The complete variable domain, with remaining parts taken from reference TRBV19 and TRBJ2-2, reads DGGITQSPKYLFRKEGQNVTLSCEQNLNHDAMYWYRQDPGQGLRLIYYSQIVNDFQKGDIAEGYSVSREKKESFPLTVTSAQKNPTAFYLCASSIGLLNTGELFFGEGSRLTVL.

In its sample, this clonotype was seen a few times. The rearrangement links TRBV19 to TRBJ2-7; TRBD1 is a possible D gene (6 bases). Germline CDR1 and CDR2: LNHDA and SQIVND (reference sequence). The CDR3 sequence is 15 residues long. Trimming took 3 bases from V and 3 from J, leaving 15 bases between them. CDR3 DNA sequence: TGTGCCAGTAGTATCTCCCCCGGACAGATCTACGAGCAGTACTTC. It is translated as CASSISPGQIYEQYF.

CDR3 amino acids: CASSRPWRSPKSNQPQHF. The CDR3 nucleotides read TGTGCCAGCAGCCGCCCATGGCGGTCGCCCAAGAGCAATCAGCCCCAGCATTTT. This chain uses TRBV11-2 with TRBJ1-5, with D unresolved. V dropped 5 bases and J dropped 1 base, with 21 bases sitting between them. The CDR3 extends over 18 amino acids. CDR1 and CDR2 from the germline V gene are SGHAT and FQNNGV.

This chain joins TRBV5-4 and TRBJ2-5, with 7 nucleotides matching TRBD1. From germline, CDR1 is SGHNT and CDR2 YYREEE (reference sequence). The J segment lost 0 bases and the V segment lost 6 bases, leaving 5 bases of the junction unmatched. The CDR3 extends over 14 amino acids. CDR3 amino acids: CASTTGSHQETQYF. In DNA form, the CDR3 reads TGTGCCAGCACGACAGGGAGCCACCAAGAGACCCAGTACTTC.

This clonotype was seen only a few times. The chain carries TRBV27 and TRBJ1-6; D is undetermined. From germline, CDR1 is MNHEY and CDR2 SMNVEV (reference sequence). CDR3 size: 15 residues. Trimming left V 2 bases short and J 3 bases short, with 8 bases between. CDR3 region: CASSLQTGYNSPLHF. For the CDR3, the DNA is TGTGCCAGCAGTTTACAAACGGGCTATAATTCACCCCTCCACTTT.

This clonotype was picked up a small number of times. The V and J genes are TRBV12-3 or TRBV12-4 and TRBJ1-4; TRBD1 is a possible D gene (5 bases). Trimming cost V 5 bases and J 7 bases, with 14 bases left between them. This CDR3 comprises 14 residues. Here the CDR3 DNA reads TGTGCCAGCAGTCGAGGGGCAAGGCGTGAAAAACTGTTTTTT. Translating gives CASSRGARREKLFF.

There are a few counts of this clonotype. CDR3 coding DNA: TGTGCCAGTAGTATGGCCGGGAGCTTTGCCGTTGAGCAGTTCTTC. It specifies CASSMAGSFAVEQFF. This chain links TRBV19 with TRBJ2-1, with D possibly being TRBD2 (6 bases). Germline lookup yields CDR1 LNHDA and CDR2 SQIVND (reference sequence). Trimming cost V 3 bases and J 9 bases, with 18 bases left between them. The CDR3 is 15 amino acids.

This clonotype occurred many times. The V call is TRBV5-1, the J call TRBJ2-1; D is ambiguous. The CDR3 extends over 12 amino acids. V was cut by 0 bases and J by 10 bases, with 8 bases left in between. The germline V gene encodes CDR1 SGHRS and CDR2 YFSETQ. CDR3 bases: TGCGCCAGCAGCTTGGGCGGATGGGAGCAGTTCTTC. Translated, it gives CASSLGGWEQFF.

The CDR3 bases are TGCAGTGCTAGTCGGACAGCGGTCTACAATGAGCAGTTCTTC. It codes for CSASRTAVYNEQFF. J is TRBJ2-1 and V is TRBV20-1; D may be TRBD1 (6 bases). The CDR3 is made up of 14 amino acids. In germline, CDR1 is DFQATT, CDR2 SNEGSKA (reference sequence). Trimming removed 3 bases at V and 3 bases at J, with 12 bases between.

The rearrangement links TRBV2 to TRBJ2-3, with TRBD2 as a possible D gene (6 bases). CDR3 length: 15 residues. V was clipped by 8 bases and J by 2 bases, with 17 bases between them. Germline V gene data show CDR1 as SNHLY and CDR2 as FYNNEI. The CDR3 DNA reads TGTGCCAGCTCCCCCGGGGAGGCACTCACAGATACGCAGTATTTT. Translation: CASSPGEALTDTQYF.

This clonotype was counted only a few times. This chain connects TRBV18 to TRBJ1-2; weak D call: TRBD1 (5 bases). With 6 bases removed from V and 2 bases from J, the gap between germline ends came to 13 bases. CDR3 length equals 14 residues. Germline V gene lookup returns CDR1 KGHSH and CDR2 LQKENI. CDR3 DNA: TGTGCCAGCTCGGCCGGGACTCCCAACTATGGCTACACCTTC. Amino acids: CASSAGTPNYGYTF.

This clonotype was counted only a few times. This chain links TRBV11-2 with TRBJ2-5; D unresolved. The CDR3 contains 14 residues. V was trimmed by 1 base and J by 7 bases, leaving 13 bases between them. Germline-derived CDR1 and CDR2 are SGHAT and FQNNGV. The CDR3 DNA sequence: TGTGCCAGCAGCTTAGGTCCCGTACGAAGGACCCAGTACTTC. Residues: CASSLGPVRRTQYF.

This clonotype was seen a handful of times. The chain recombines TRBV14 with TRBJ1-2; 7 bases are shared with TRBD1. The CDR3 spans 12 residues. V was clipped by 4 bases and J by 9 bases; unmatched bases: 5. Looked up from germline, CDR1 is SGHDN and CDR2 is FVKESK. The CDR3, as DNA: TGTGCCAGCAGCCGACAGGGTCCAAGCTACACCTTC. Translated, it gives CASSRQGPSYTF.

This clonotype occurred a few times. V gene TRBV20-1 combines with J gene TRBJ1-5, with D possibly being TRBD1 (5 bases). The CDR3 is 14 amino acids. The V end lost 5 bases, the J end lost 4 bases, and 15 bases lay between the germline ends. The germline V gene has CDR1 DFQATT and CDR2 SNEGSKA (reference sequence). The CDR3 spells CSAPQGYENQPQHF. CDR3 DNA sequence: TGCAGTGCTCCCCAGGGTTATGAGAATCAGCCCCAGCATTTT.

This clonotype was detected only a few times. The rearrangement uses TRBV4-3 and TRBJ2-3; TRBD2 agrees at 11 bases. The CDR3 has 17 amino acids. Germline CDR1 reads LGHNA; CDR2 reads YSLEER. Germline trimming cut 3 bases from V and 6 bases from J; bases unmatched to any gene: 11. This CDR3 is CASSQGWTSGLGDTQYF. In DNA, the CDR3 is TGCGCCAGCAGCCAGGGCTGGACTAGCGGGCTTGGGGATACGCAGTATTTT.

The CDR3 here is CASSLVEGYTEAFF. In DNA, the CDR3 is TGTGCCAGCAGCTTGGTAGAGGGGTACACTGAAGCTTTCTTT. This sequence joins TRBV5-4 and TRBJ1-1, with D possibly TRBD1 on 5 matching bases. This CDR3 is 14 amino acids long. Germline V gene lookup returns CDR1 SGHNT and CDR2 YYREEE (reference sequence). V lost 0 bases to trimming and J lost 3 bases, with 9 bases between them.

The chain joins TRBV20-1 to TRBJ1-2; 8 nucleotides line up with TRBD1. Trimming cost V 6 bases and J 8 bases; bases outside gene matches: 8. Per the germline V gene, CDR1 is DFQATT and CDR2 is SNEGSKA (reference sequence). The CDR3 runs 12 residues. CDR3 loop: CSAETGESGYTF. CDR3 DNA sequence: TGCAGTGCAGAGACAGGGGAGAGCGGCTACACCTTC.

This clonotype has only a few counts. The chain links TRBV12-3 or TRBV12-4 to TRBJ1-2; D possibly corresponds to TRBD1 (5 bases). The V end was cut by 5 bases, the J end by 6 bases, with 13 bases between. This CDR3 has 13 residues. CDR3 nucleotide sequence: TGTGCCAGCAGTCCTCAGGGTATACATGGCTACACCTTC. This sequence encodes CASSPQGIHGYTF.

The rearrangement links TRBV20-1 to TRBJ2-5; 10 positions match TRBD2. Germline CDR1 and CDR2: DFQATT and SNEGSKA (reference sequence). The CDR3 sequence is 16 residues long. V lost 0 bases, J lost 4 bases, and 8 bases stayed unmatched. The CDR3 coding sequence is TGCAGTGCTAGAGATCCCAGCGGGGGGGGAGCAGAGACCCAGTACTTC. This gives the protein CSARDPSGGGAETQYF.